The 2 T cell receptor beta chains reported below all come from one sample, sequenced in a study of T cell changes during pregnancy in multiple sclerosis. The repertoire was sequenced with immunoSEQ multiplex PCR; TCRdb's copy has only in-frame clones and lacks some. Here the sample spans some 120,000 clones, approximately 95% being singletons. Sequenced here: peripheral blood, sampled before pregnancy. These receptors were taken from a female donor with multiple sclerosis, enrolled in a pregnancy study.

The CDR3 DNA is TGTGCCAGCAGCTTACAGGGTCAGCCCCAGCATTTT. Translation: CASSLQGQPQHF. This chain uses TRBV5-4 with TRBJ1-5; D might be TRBD1 (6 bases). Germline lookup yields CDR1 SGHNT and CDR2 YYREEE (reference sequence). Trimming removed 2 bases at V and 6 bases at J, with 6 bases between. This CDR3 is built from 12 residues.

The V and J genes are TRBV27 and TRBJ1-2; possible D gene TRBD1, 6 bases. The CDR3 has 14 amino acids. V was cut by 1 base and J by 6 bases, with 12 bases left in between. Germline loops: CDR1 MNHEY, CDR2 SMNVEV (reference sequence). The CDR3 bases are TGTGCCAGCAGTTTATTTCAGGGGCAGGATGGCTACACCTTC. Amino acids: CASSLFQGQDGYTF.